Presented here are 20 T cell receptor beta chains from one specimen sequenced in a study of T-cell memory formation after mild COVID-19. TCRdb itself ran the 5' RACE reads through MiXCR, one entry per CDR3 protein. Of fewer than 110,000 distinct CDR3 sequences listed, about 15% are singletons. The specimen was PBMCs or a T cell subset sorted from them (not recorded which). These receptors were taken from a man aged 18 to 30 who had mild COVID-19 (a few samples of this study predate the infection). Cell type and time point are not known.

This clonotype was detected many times. The chain links TRBV7-8 to TRBJ1-2, with 8 bases fitting TRBD1. The CDR3 is made up of 14 amino acids. The ends lost 1 base at V and 6 bases at J; junction bases unmatched: 4. Germline V gene data show CDR1 as SGHVS and CDR2 as FQNEAQ. The CDR3 DNA sequence: TGTGCCAGCAGCTTAGAAGCAGGGGGCAATGGCTACACCTTC. Translating it yields CASSLEAGGNGYTF.

This clonotype was observed a handful of times. The V gene is TRBV20-1, the J gene TRBJ2-3; TRBD1 might be the D (5 bases). Germline-derived CDR1 and CDR2 are DFQATT and SNEGSKA (reference sequence). The CDR3 is 16 residues long. V was cut by 0 bases and J by 2 bases, with 15 bases left in between. The CDR3: CSARDRSRATTDTQYF. In DNA, the CDR3 is TGCAGTGCTAGAGATAGAAGCAGGGCAACCACAGATACGCAGTATTTT.

Only a few counts were recorded for this clonotype. This chain connects TRBV15 to TRBJ2-5; D uncertain. The V gene lost 1 base and the J gene lost 3 bases, with 6 bases spanning the gap. The germline gives CDR1 LNHNV, CDR2 YYDKDF (reference sequence). The CDR3 runs 13 residues. In DNA, the CDR3 is TGTGCCACCAGCAGAGTTGCGGAAGAGACCCAGTACTTC. Translated, it gives CATSRVAEETQYF. The full variable domain, its missing parts supplied by reference TRBV15 and TRBJ2-5, is DAMVIQNPRYQVTQFGKPVTLSCSQTLNHNVMYWYQQKSSQAPKLLFHYYDKDFNNEADTPDNFQSRRPNTSFCFLDIRSPGLGDTAMYLCATSRVAEETQYFGPGTRLLVL.

This clonotype showed up many times. The chain has TRBV4-2 and TRBJ2-7; 8 bases match TRBD1. This CDR3 comprises 15 residues. The germline CDR1 and CDR2 sequences are LGHNA and YNFKEQ. V was pared by 6 bases and J by 6 bases, with 13 bases of the junction left unmatched. For the CDR3, the DNA is TGTGCCAGCAGAGAAGAGACAGGGGATTATCGCGAGCAGTACTTC. Protein sequence: CASREETGDYREQYF.

This clonotype was seen a handful of times. The chain carries TRBV11-2 and TRBJ2-3; perhaps TRBD2 as D (6 bases). In germline, CDR1 is SGHAT, CDR2 FQNNGV. There are 15 residues in the CDR3. The germline V and J ends were trimmed by 6 bases and 2 bases, with 15 bases remaining between them. CDR3 loop: CASRGDSDYTDTQYF. The CDR3 region has the DNA TGTGCCAGCAGGGGGGACTCCGACTACACAGATACGCAGTATTTT.

This clonotype was seen a few times. This chain connects TRBV7-6 to TRBJ2-5; D remains ambiguous. Trimming pared 2 bases from V and 1 base from J, leaving 5 bases between. The CDR3 runs to 13 residues. From germline, CDR1 is SGHVS and CDR2 FNYEAQ. This CDR3 is CASSLRPQETQYF. Here the CDR3 DNA reads TGTGCCAGCAGCTTAAGGCCCCAAGAGACCCAGTACTTC.

The CDR3 DNA reads TGCGCCAGCAGCCCTGCCCTTAGGGGGCTTCGCTACAATGAGCAGTTCTTC. Encoded protein: CASSPALRGLRYNEQFF. This chain joins TRBV4-1 and TRBJ2-1; 7 nucleotides agree with TRBD1. The CDR3 is 17 residues long. V trimming: 4 bases; J trimming: 3 bases; junction bases outside the gene matches: 12. CDR1 MGHRA and CDR2 YSYEKL come from the germline V gene.

This clonotype was observed a few times. V and J are TRBV5-1 and TRBJ2-1; D is possibly TRBD1 (6 bases). The germline CDR1 and CDR2 sequences are SGHRS and YFSETQ. V was pared by 4 bases and J by 4 bases, with 18 bases between. This CDR3 has 16 amino acids. The CDR3 nucleotides read TGCGCCAGCAGCGCGTCCGTGGGGGCTCGGTACAATGAGCAGTTCTTC. Protein: CASSASVGARYNEQFF.

This clonotype has more than one count but fewer than ten. This chain joins TRBV20-1 and TRBJ1-2; no definite D call. V lost 0 bases and J 9 bases, leaving 17 bases between the germline ends. The germline V gene has CDR1 DFQATT and CDR2 SNEGSKA (reference sequence). There are 14 residues in the CDR3. The CDR3 nucleotides are TGCAGTGCTAGAGATCTTTCCGGCTATGGGAGCTACACCTTC. This encodes CSARDLSGYGSYTF.

The chain has TRBV6-1 and TRBJ1-1; D may be TRBD1 (5 bases). The CDR3 covers 14 residues. Germline V gene data show CDR1 as MNHNS and CDR2 as SASEGT. V lost 4 bases and J 1 base, leaving 10 bases between the germline ends. The CDR3 bases are TGTGCCAGCAGTGCGACAGTTGCGAACACTGAAGCTTTCTTT. This gives the protein CASSATVANTEAFF.

This chain uses TRBV4-1 with TRBJ2-5; D might be TRBD2 (5 bases). CDR3 length: 13 residues. Germline V gene sequence: CDR1 MGHRA, CDR2 YSYEKL. Trimming stripped 1 base from V and 5 bases from J, with 8 bases between. CDR3 region: CASSQGGWETQYF. The DNA of the CDR3 is TGCGCCAGCAGCCAAGGAGGGTGGGAGACCCAGTACTTC.

This clonotype was recorded a few times. This chain links TRBV20-1 with TRBJ2-1, with TRBD2 identical over 9 bases. The CDR3 is 17 residues long. Germline CDR1 is DFQATT and CDR2 is SNEGSKA (reference sequence). With V trimmed by 1 base and J by 0 bases, 7 bases remained unmatched. In DNA, the CDR3 is TGCAGTGCTAGAGGGCTAGCGGGGTTGAGCTCCTACAATGAGCAGTTCTTC. Translation gives CSARGLAGLSSYNEQFF.

The J gene is TRBJ2-7, the V gene TRBV4-1, with D possibly being TRBD1 (6 bases). Germline CDR1 and CDR2: MGHRA and YSYEKL. V shed 0 bases and J shed 6 bases, with 12 bases lying between them. The length of the CDR3 is 14 residues. The CDR3 DNA reads TGCGCCAGCAGCCAAGAGCCTGGGGGCGCCGAGCAGTACTTC. Translated, it gives CASSQEPGGAEQYF.

The rearrangement uses TRBV4-1 and TRBJ2-4, with D perhaps TRBD2 (5 bases). V was trimmed by 6 bases and J by 2 bases, leaving 8 bases between them. The V gene's germline CDR1 is MGHRA and CDR2 YSYEKL. The length of the CDR3 is 13 residues. The CDR3 DNA sequence: TGCGCCAGCAGGGGCGGGTCCAAAAACATTCAGTACTTC. Translating it yields CASRGGSKNIQYF.

In its sample, this clonotype was seen a few times. J is TRBJ2-1 and V is TRBV10-3, with unresolved D. The CDR3 runs 16 residues. Trimming left V 10 bases short and J 0 bases short, with 19 bases between. Looked up from germline, CDR1 is ENHRY and CDR2 is SYGVKD. The CDR3 sequence is CATAESISSSYNEQFF. Here the CDR3 DNA reads TGTGCCACCGCGGAAAGCATATCGAGCTCCTACAATGAGCAGTTCTTC.

This clonotype was observed a handful of times. The chain is built from TRBV28 and TRBJ1-2, with TRBD1 matching 8 bases. The J segment lost 2 bases and the V segment lost 6 bases, leaving 5 bases of the junction unmatched. The CDR3 totals 14 residues. CDR1 MDHEN and CDR2 SYDVKM come from the germline V gene. CDR3 region: CASRRQGRNYGYTF. The CDR3 nucleotides are TGTGCCAGCAGGAGACAGGGGCGAAACTATGGCTACACCTTC.

This clonotype was counted a few times. The chain joins TRBV25-1 to TRBJ2-1; D could derive from TRBD1 or TRBD2 (5 bases each). CDR1 MGHDK and CDR2 SYGVNS come from the germline V gene. Deletions cut 3 bases from V and 3 bases from J, with 9 bases between. The CDR3 totals 14 residues. CDR3 DNA: TGTGCCAGCAGTGACCTGGGGGTCTACAATGAGCAGTTCTTC. Translating it yields CASSDLGVYNEQFF.

This chain uses TRBV28 with TRBJ2-5; a weak D match, TRBD1 (6 bases). Germline CDR1 reads MDHEN; CDR2 reads SYDVKM. The V and J ends lost 3 bases and 0 bases respectively, with 11 bases between them. The CDR3 totals 15 residues. The CDR3 loop reads CASSFWGRDQETQYF. The CDR3 DNA reads as TGTGCCAGCAGTTTTTGGGGGCGGGACCAAGAGACCCAGTACTTC.

This clonotype was seen a few times. The chain has TRBV7-9 and TRBJ2-7; 11 bases match TRBD1. J gave up 3 bases and V 3 bases, and 10 bases lay outside the gene matches. CDR1 is SEHNR and CDR2 is FQNEAQ in the germline V gene (reference sequence). The CDR3 runs to 17 residues. The CDR3 loop is CASSFSEGQGVIYEQYV. CDR3 in DNA: TGTGCCAGCAGCTTTAGTGAGGGACAGGGGGTAATCTACGAGCAGTACGTC.

V and J are TRBV12-3 or TRBV12-4 and TRBJ1-5; 9 positions agree with TRBD1. J was trimmed by 6 bases and V by 5 bases; bases with no gene match: 8. The CDR3 consists of 15 residues. The CDR3 region has the DNA TGTGCCAGCAGTCCCCCCGGGACAGGGTTTCAGCCCCAGCATTTT. Its translation is CASSPPGTGFQPQHF.